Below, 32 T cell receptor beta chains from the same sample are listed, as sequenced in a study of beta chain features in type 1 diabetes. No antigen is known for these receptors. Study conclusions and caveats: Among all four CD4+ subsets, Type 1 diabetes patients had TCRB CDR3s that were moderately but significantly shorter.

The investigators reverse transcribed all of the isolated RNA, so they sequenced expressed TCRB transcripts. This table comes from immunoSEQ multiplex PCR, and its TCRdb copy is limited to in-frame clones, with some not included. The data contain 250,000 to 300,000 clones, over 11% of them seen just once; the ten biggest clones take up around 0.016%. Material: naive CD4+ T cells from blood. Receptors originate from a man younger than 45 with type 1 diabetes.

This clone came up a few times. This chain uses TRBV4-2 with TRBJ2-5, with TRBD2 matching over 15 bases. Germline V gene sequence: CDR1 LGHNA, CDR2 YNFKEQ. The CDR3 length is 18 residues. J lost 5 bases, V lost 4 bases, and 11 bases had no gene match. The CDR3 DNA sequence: TGTGCCAGCAGCCTGACCTTCGGGACTAGCGGGAGGAAGGAGACCCAGTACTTC. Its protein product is CASSLTFGTSGRKETQYF.

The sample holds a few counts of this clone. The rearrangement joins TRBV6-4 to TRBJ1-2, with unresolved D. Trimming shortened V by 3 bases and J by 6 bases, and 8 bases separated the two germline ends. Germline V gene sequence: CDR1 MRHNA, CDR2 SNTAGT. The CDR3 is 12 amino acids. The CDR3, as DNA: TGTGCCAGCAGTGAGGGCGGGGATGGCTACACCTTC. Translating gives CASSEGGDGYTF.

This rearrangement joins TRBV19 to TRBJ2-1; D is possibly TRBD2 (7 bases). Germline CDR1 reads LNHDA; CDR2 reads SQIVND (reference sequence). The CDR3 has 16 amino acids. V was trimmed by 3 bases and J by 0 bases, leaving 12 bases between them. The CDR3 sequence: CASSMRGPSSYNEQFF. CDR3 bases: TGTGCCAGTAGTATGCGGGGGCCTAGCTCCTACAATGAGCAGTTCTTC.

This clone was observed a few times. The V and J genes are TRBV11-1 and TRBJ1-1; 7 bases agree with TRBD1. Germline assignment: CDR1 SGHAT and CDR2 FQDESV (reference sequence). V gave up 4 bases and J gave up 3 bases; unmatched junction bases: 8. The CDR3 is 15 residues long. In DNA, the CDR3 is TGTGCCAGCAGCTCATCGACAGGGTCTTACACTGAAGCTTTCTTT. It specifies CASSSSTGSYTEAFF.

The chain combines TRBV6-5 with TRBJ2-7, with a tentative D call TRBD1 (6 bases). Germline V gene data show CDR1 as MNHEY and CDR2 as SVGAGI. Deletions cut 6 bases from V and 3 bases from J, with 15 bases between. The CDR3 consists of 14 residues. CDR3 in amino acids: CASSSGTPNYEQYF. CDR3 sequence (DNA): TGTGCCAGCAGCTCCGGGACACCGAACTACGAGCAGTACTTC.

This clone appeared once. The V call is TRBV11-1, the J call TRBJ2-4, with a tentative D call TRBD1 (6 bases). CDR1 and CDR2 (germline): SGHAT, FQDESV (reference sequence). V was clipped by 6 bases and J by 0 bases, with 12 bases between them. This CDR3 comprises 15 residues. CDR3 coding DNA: TGTGCCAGCAGAGAGAGGGGGATAGCCAAAAACATTCAGTACTTC. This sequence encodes CASRERGIAKNIQYF. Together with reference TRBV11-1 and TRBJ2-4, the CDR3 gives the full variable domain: EAEVAQSPRYKITEKSQAVAFWCDPISGHATLYWYRQILGQGPELLVQFQDESVVDDSQLPKDRFSAERLKGVDSTLKIQPAELGDSAMYLCASRERGIAKNIQYFGAGTRLSVL.

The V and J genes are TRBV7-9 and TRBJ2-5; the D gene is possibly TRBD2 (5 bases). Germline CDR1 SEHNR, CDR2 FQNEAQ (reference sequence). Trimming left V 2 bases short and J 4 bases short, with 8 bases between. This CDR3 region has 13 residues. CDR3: CASSLPAGETQYF. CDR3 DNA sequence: TGTGCCAGCAGCTTACCTGCGGGAGAGACCCAGTACTTC.

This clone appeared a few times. CDR3 in amino acids: CASSLVLAGGYEQYF. CDR3 nucleotides: TGCGCCAGCAGCTTGGTACTAGCGGGTGGCTACGAGCAGTACTTC. The V call is TRBV5-1, the J call TRBJ2-7; 9 positions agree with TRBD2. This CDR3 has 15 residues. Germline V CDR1 and CDR2: SGHRS, YFSETQ. Trimming cost V 0 bases and J 3 bases; bases outside gene matches: 4.

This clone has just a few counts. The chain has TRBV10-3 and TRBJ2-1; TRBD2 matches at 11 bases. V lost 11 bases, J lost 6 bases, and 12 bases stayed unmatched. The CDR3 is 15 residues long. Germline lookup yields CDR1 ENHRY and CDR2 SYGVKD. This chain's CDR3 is CAATGSSGRANEQFF. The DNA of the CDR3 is TGTGCCGCTACAGGGAGTAGCGGGAGGGCCAATGAGCAGTTCTTC.

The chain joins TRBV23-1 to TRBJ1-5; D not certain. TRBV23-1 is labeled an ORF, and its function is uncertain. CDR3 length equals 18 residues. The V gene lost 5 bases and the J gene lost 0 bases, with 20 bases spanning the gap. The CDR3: CASSFLYGPGHSNQPQHF. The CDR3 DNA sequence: TGCGCCAGCAGTTTTCTATATGGGCCAGGCCATAGCAATCAGCCCCAGCATTTT.

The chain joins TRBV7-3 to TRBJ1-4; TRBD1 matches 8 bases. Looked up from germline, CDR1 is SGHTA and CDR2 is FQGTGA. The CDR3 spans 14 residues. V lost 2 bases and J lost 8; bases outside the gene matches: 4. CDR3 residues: CASSLDRGWEKLFF. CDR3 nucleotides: TGTGCCAGCAGCTTAGACAGGGGTTGGGAAAAACTGTTTTTT.

The CDR3 here is CATSRAGTSGDYEQYF. Here the CDR3 DNA reads TGTGCCACCAGCAGAGCGGGAACTAGCGGGGACTACGAGCAGTACTTC. The J gene is TRBJ2-7, the V gene TRBV15; 10 nucleotides align to TRBD2. The junction had 6 bases not matched to a gene; V was cut back by 1 base and J by 3 bases. This CDR3 region has 16 residues. Germline V gives CDR1 LNHNV, CDR2 YYDKDF (reference sequence).

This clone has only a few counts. CDR3 nucleotide sequence: TGCAGCGTTGACTTGTCCGGGACTAGCGGGAGCTACGAGCAGTACTTC. As protein: CSVDLSGTSGSYEQYF. The chain links TRBV29-1 to TRBJ2-7; 14 nucleotides agree with TRBD2. Germline CDR1 and CDR2: SQVTM and ANQGSEA. The V segment lost 3 bases and the J segment 3 bases; nucleotides outside the gene matches: 7. The CDR3 covers 16 residues.

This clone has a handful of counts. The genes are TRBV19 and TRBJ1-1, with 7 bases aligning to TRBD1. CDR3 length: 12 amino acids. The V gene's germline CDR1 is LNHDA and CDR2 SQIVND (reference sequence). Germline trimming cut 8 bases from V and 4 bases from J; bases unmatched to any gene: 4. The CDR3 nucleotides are TGTGCCAGTCGAGACAGGGCCACTGAAGCTTTCTTT. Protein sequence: CASRDRATEAFF.

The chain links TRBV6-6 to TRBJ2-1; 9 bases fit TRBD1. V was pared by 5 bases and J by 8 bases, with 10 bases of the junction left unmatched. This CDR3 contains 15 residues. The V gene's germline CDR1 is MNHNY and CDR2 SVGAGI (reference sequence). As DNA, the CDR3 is TGTGCCAGCAGTATCCACCGGGACAGGGTTGATGAGCAGTTCTTC. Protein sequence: CASSIHRDRVDEQFF.

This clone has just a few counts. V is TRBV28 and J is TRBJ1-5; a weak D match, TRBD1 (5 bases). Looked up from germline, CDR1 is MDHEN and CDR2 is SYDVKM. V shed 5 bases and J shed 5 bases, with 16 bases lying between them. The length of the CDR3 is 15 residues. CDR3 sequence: CASSGAGFFDQPQHF. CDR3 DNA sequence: TGTGCCAGCAGTGGAGCAGGGTTCTTTGATCAGCCCCAGCATTTT. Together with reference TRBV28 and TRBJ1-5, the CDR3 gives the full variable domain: DVKVTQSSRYLVKRTGEKVFLECVQDMDHENMFWYRQDPGLGLRLIYFSYDVKMKEKGDIPEGYSVSREKKERFSLILESASTNQTSMYLCASSGAGFFDQPQHFGDGTRLSIL.

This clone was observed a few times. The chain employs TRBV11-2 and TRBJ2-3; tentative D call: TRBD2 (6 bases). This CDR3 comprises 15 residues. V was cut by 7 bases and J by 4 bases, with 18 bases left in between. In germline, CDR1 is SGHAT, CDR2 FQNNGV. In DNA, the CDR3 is TGTGCCAGCAACTCCCGGAGGGGTAGTGCAGATACGCAGTATTTT. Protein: CASNSRRGSADTQYF.

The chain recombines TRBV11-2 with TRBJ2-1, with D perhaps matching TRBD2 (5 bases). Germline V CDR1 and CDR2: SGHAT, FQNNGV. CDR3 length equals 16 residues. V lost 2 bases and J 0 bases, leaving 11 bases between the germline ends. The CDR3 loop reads CASSLRDGNSYNEQFF. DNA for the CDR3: TGTGCCAGCAGCTTACGCGACGGGAACTCCTACAATGAGCAGTTCTTC. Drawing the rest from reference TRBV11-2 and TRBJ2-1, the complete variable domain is EAGVAQSPRYKIIEKRQSVAFWCNPISGHATLYWYQQILGQGPKLLIQFQNNGVVDDSQLPKDRFSAERLKGVDSTLKIQPAKLEDSAVYLCASSLRDGNSYNEQFFGPGTRLTVL.

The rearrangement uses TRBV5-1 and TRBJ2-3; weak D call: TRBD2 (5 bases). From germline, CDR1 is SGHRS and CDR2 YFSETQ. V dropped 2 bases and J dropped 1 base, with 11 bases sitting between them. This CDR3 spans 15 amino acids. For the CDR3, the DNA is TGCGCCAGCAGCTTCGCGGGCAGTGGCACAGATACGCAGTATTTT. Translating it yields CASSFAGSGTDTQYF.

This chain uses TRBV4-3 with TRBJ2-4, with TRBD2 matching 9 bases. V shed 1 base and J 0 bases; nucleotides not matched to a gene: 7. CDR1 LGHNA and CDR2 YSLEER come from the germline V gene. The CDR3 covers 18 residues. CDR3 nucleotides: TGCGCCAGCAGCCAAGCGCTAGCGGGGACCCTAGCCAAAAACATTCAGTACTTC. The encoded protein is CASSQALAGTLAKNIQYF.

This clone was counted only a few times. The CDR3 DNA sequence: TGTGCCAGCAGCTCCAGAGGGGGCGAAGAGACCCAGTACTTC. This sequence encodes CASSSRGGEETQYF. The V and J genes are TRBV5-6 and TRBJ2-5; 7 bases align to TRBD1. The CDR3 is made up of 14 amino acids. Germline CDR1 and CDR2: SGHDT and YYEEEE. V shed 3 bases, J shed 3 bases, and the junction held 5 bases outside the gene matches.

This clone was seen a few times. The CDR3 reads CASSERTGDNEKLFF. The DNA of the CDR3 is TGTGCCAGCAGTGAACGGACAGGGGATAATGAAAAACTGTTTTTT. The chain is built from TRBV25-1 and TRBJ1-4; 9 nucleotides align to TRBD1. V trimming: 2 bases; J trimming: 4 bases; junction bases outside the gene matches: 2. In germline, CDR1 is MGHDK, CDR2 SYGVNS. The CDR3 loop spans 15 amino acids. The full variable domain, with the rest looked up from reference TRBV25-1 and TRBJ1-4, is EADIYQTPRYLVIGTGKKITLECSQTMGHDKMYWYQQDPGMELHLIHYSYGVNSTEKGDLSSESTVSRIRTEHFPLTLESARPSHTSQYLCASSERTGDNEKLFFGSGTQLSVL.

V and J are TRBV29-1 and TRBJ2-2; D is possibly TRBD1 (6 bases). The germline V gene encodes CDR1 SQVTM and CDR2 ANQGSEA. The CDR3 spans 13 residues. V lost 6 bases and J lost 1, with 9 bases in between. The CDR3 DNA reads TGCAGCGTCGGACAGAAGAACACCGGGGAGCTGTTTTTT. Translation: CSVGQKNTGELFF.

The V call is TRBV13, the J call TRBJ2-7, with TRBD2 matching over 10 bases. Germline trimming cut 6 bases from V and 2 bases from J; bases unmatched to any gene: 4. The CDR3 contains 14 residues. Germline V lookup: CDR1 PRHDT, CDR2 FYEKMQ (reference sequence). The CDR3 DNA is TGTGCCAGCAGAAAGAGCGGGAGGGCCTACGAGCAGTACTTC. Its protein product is CASRKSGRAYEQYF.

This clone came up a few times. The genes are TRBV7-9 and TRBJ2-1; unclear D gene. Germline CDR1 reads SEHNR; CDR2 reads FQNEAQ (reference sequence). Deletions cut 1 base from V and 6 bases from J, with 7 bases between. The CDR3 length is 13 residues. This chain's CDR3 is CASSLGSVNEQFF. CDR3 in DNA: TGTGCCAGCAGCTTAGGGTCGGTCAATGAGCAGTTCTTC.

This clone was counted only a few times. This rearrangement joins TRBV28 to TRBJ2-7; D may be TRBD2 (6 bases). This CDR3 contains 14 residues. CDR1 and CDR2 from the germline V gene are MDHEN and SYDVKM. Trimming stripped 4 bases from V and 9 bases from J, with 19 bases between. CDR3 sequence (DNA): TGTGCCAGCAGTTACTCGGGACTCTCAGCCAGGCAGTACTTC. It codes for CASSYSGLSARQYF.

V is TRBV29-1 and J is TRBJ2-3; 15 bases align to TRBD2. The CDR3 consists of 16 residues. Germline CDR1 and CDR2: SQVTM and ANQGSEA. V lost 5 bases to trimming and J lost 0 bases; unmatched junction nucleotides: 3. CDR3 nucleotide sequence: TGCAGCGTTCCGGGACTAGCGGGAGGCAGCACAGATACGCAGTATTTT. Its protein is CSVPGLAGGSTDTQYF.

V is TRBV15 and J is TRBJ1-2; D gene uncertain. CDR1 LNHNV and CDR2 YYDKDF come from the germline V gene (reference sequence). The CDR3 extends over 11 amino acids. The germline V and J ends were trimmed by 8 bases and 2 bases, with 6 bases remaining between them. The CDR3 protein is CATSENYGYTF. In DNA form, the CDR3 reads TGTGCCACCTCAGAAAACTATGGCTACACCTTC. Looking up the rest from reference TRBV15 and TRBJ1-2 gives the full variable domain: DAMVIQNPRYQVTQFGKPVTLSCSQTLNHNVMYWYQQKSSQAPKLLFHYYDKDFNNEADTPDNFQSRRPNTSFCFLDIRSPGLGDTAMYLCATSENYGYTFGSGTRLTVV.

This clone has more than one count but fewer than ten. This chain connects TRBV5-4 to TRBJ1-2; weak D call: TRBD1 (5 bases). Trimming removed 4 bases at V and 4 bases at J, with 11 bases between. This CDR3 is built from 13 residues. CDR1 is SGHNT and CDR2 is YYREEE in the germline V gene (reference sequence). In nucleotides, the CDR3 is TGTGCCAGCAGCCAAACCGACAGCTATGGCTACACCTTC. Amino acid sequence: CASSQTDSYGYTF.

In DNA form, the CDR3 reads TGTGCCAGTAGAAGGCAGGGTAGCGTCCTGACTTTC. It codes for CASRRQGSVLTF. The chain links TRBV19 to TRBJ2-6, with a tentative D call TRBD1 (5 bases). CDR1 is LNHDA, CDR2 SQIVND, per germline (reference sequence). The CDR3 spans 12 residues. V lost 6 bases and J 12 bases, leaving 12 bases between the germline ends.

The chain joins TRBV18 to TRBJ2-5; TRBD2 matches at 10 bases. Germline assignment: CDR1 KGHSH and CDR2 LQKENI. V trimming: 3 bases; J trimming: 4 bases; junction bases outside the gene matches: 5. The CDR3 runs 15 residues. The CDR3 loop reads CASSPLAGVGETQYF. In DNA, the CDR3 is TGTGCCAGCTCACCCCTAGCGGGAGTAGGAGAGACCCAGTACTTC.

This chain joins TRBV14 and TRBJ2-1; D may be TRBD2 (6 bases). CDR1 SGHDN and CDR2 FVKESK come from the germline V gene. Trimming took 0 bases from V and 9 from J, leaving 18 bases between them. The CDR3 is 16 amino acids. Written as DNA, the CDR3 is TGTGCCAGCAGCCAAGATTCGGGGGTTCAGCGGAGTGAGCAGTTCTTC. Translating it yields CASSQDSGVQRSEQFF.